The source of this T cell receptor (beta chain) is a study of response to subunit inactivated influenza vaccine. This clonotype was found a few times. Its target is not known. TCRdb fed the RT-PCR reads into MiXCR, producing one record per CDR3 protein. The table records 150,000 to 200,000 distinct CDR3 sequences, less than 15% of them present only once. Study-wide points: It was suggested by the authors that few new T cells are recruited by each seasonal influenza vaccination.

This sample also appeared in a second study, on T cells expressing NK-cell markers. According to that study: Researchers built TCR beta cDNA using 5'RACE template switching with UMIs. Sequencing of TCR beta repertoires drew on sorted CD3+CD56+NKG2C+, CD3+CD56+NKG2C- and CD3+CD56-NKG2C+ T cells. Of the CD8+ T cells in more than five donors, roughly 1.0-7.5% belonged to dominant NKG2C+ clonotypes.

The specimen comprised CD8+ T cells sorted from PBMCs, sampled about 11 days after vaccination. The source is a man aged 45-60 years who received an inactivated influenza vaccine.

The CDR3 DNA is TGTGCCAGCAGCCCCAGCCGCGGAGTAACCTACAATGAGCAGTTCTTC. Protein: CASSPSRGVTYNEQFF. The rearrangement joins TRBV11-3 to TRBJ2-1; D unresolved. There are 16 residues in the CDR3. Germline loops: CDR1 SGHNT, CDR2 YENEEA. V gave up 5 bases and J gave up 2 bases, with 16 bases separating them.